The 6 T cell receptor beta chains below all came from one sample that was sequenced in a study of liver allograft versus peripheral blood T cells. Study summary: Transplanted livers and recipients' peripheral blood had their T cell receptor repertoires compared.

TCRdb ran MiXCR on the reads and lists one entry per CDR3 protein. The top ten clones hold about a quarter of a sample with 2,000 to 2,500 distinct CDR3 sequences, roughly 16% of them seen once. These receptors were collected from a human patient who had a liver transplant. Some T cells may be supplied by the graft donor.

This clonotype is termed medium-sized (0.01 to 0.1%). Germline and junction disagree at one end, which may indicate a read error. The chain links TRBV6-5 to TRBJ1-2, with 7 bases fitting TRBD1. Germline V CDR1 and CDR2: MNHEY, SVGAGI. There are 15 residues in the CDR3. The CDR3 region is CASSYDQRTGQQFHF. CDR3 DNA sequence: TGTGCCAGCAGTTATGATCAGAGGACGGGACAGCAATTTCACTTC.

Relative to its sample, this clonotype is medium-sized. V is TRBV15 and J is TRBJ1-1, with D perhaps matching TRBD1 (5 bases). CDR1 is LNHNV and CDR2 is YYDKDF in the germline V gene (reference sequence). V lost 8 bases and J lost 3, with 10 bases in between. The CDR3 contains 12 residues. The CDR3 DNA reads TGTGCCACCGGGGACCGTTACACTGAAGCTTTCTTT. It yields the protein CATGDRYTEAFF.

The table lists this clonotype with a few counts. This chain joins TRBV7-9 and TRBJ2-2; D ambiguous. The V and J ends lost 1 base and 1 base respectively, with 10 bases between them. The germline gives CDR1 SEHNR, CDR2 FQNEAQ (reference sequence). This CDR3 contains 16 residues. CDR3 nucleotide sequence: TGTGCCAGCAGCTTAGGGTTAGACGTGAACACCGGGGAGCTGTTTTTT. Amino acids: CASSLGLDVNTGELFF.

This clonotype counts as medium-sized. The chain has TRBV2 and TRBJ1-5; D gene ambiguous. Trimming shortened V by 3 bases and J by 6 bases, and 12 bases separated the two germline ends. The CDR3 spans 14 residues. Germline CDR1 reads SNHLY; CDR2 reads FYNNEI. The CDR3 region is CASSEVGLGQPQHF. CDR3 nucleotides: TGTGCCAGCAGTGAGGTCGGGTTGGGTCAGCCCCAGCATTTT. The full variable domain, rest sourced from reference TRBV2 and TRBJ1-5, is EPEVTQTPSHQVTQMGQEVILRCVPISNHLYFYWYRQILGQKVEFLVSFYNNEISEKSEIFDDQFSVERPDGSNFTLKIRSTKLEDSAMYFCASSEVGLGQPQHFGDGTRLSIL.

At least ten counts were recorded for this clonotype. V is TRBV5-6 and J is TRBJ1-1; 9 bases align to TRBD1. This CDR3 contains 14 residues. Germline V gives CDR1 SGHDT, CDR2 YYEEEE. Trimming at V came to 4 bases and at J to 6 bases, leaving 7 bases not matched to a gene. CDR3 residues: CASSAGTGIAEAFF. CDR3 coding DNA: TGTGCCAGCAGCGCTGGGACAGGGATAGCTGAAGCTTTCTTT.

The chain links TRBV6-1 to TRBJ1-3, with a weak D call TRBD1 (6 bases). Germline V gene data show CDR1 as MNHNS and CDR2 as SASEGT. The CDR3 contains 15 residues. V lost 0 bases and J 4 bases, leaving 10 bases between the germline ends. CDR3 nucleotides: TGTGCCAGCAGTGAAGCGGGGGGGCCCGGAAACACCATATATTTT. Translation gives CASSEAGGPGNTIYF.